The rows below give T cell receptor beta chains drawn from one sample of a study of cytomegalovirus exposure and HLA in healthy donors. TCRdb's table, derived via immunoSEQ multiplex PCR, lists solely in-frame clones and lacks some. This table has about 94,000 clones, roughly three fifths appearing once. Sequenced sample: PBMCs. The receptors were sampled from a man aged 30 to 45 in good health and CMV-seronegative. Each CDR3 is given with its conserved first and last residue. Not all rows give a size; the values are once, few, many and, for expanded clones, a class.

>few|TRBV4-3
CASSQAPGRAQHF
>few|TRBV28
CASSSQGNEQFF
>once|TRBV4-1
CASSQGPSDRGRRYSNQPQHF
>NA|TRBV9
CASSVEGTGVNTEAFF
>few|TRBV7-9
CASSFQGAYGYTF
>few|TRBV7-6
CASSVYLGLAGYNEQFF
>few|TRBV5-1
CASSLAGFFSGANVLTF
>NA|TRBV7-2
CASSLAGSGGAVF
>once|TRBV6-4
CASSDSGHRTDTQYF
>NA|TRBV13
CASSSRTGGNTEAFF
>NA|TRBV7-3
CASSPSGGSYGYTF
>medium-sized|TRBV30
CAWSVYRGVYGYTF
>NA|TRBV4-2
CASSQTGYDGYTF
>NA|TRBV7-8
CASSLVGGSFVWETQYF
>NA|TRBV25-1
CASADDRLAGLHDNEQFF
>NA|TRBV6-1
CASIKAGRSSYEQYF
>NA|TRBV5-5
CASSLGYASTDTQYF
>NA|TRBV11-2
CASSLREDVNGYTF
>NA|TRBV7-2
CASSFPLDASSYNSPLHF
>NA|TRBV30
CAWSVRTGLQETQYF
>few|TRBV7-8
CASSAQSSGANVLTF
>once|TRBV7-2
CASSWGSSGYQETQYF
>NA|TRBV12-5
CASGLVAGVNEQFF
>NA|TRBV7-9
CASGDRQAQAFF
>few|TRBV29-1
CSVSGRGGLLNTGELFF
>NA|TRBV6-6
CASSYSETSNEQFF
>NA|TRBV7-9
CASSLDRNTEAFF
>NA|TRBV7-9
CSSSILPGLEGGELFF
>NA|TRBV9
CASTRGGQDTEAFF
>NA|TRBV19
CASSILAGGYEQYF
>once|TRBV6-5
CASSYQREGYEQHF
>NA|TRBV7-9
CASSFGRTSTDTQYF
>NA|TRBV9
CASSVQLAGGQETQYF
>NA|TRBV4-2
CASSQESPGANTGELFF
>few|TRBV7-9
CSSSLGQGLGEQYF
>few|TRBV2
CASITGTEPLAKNIQYF
>NA|TRBV7-6
CASSADRGFAEAFF
>few|TRBV11-2
CASSERGQGKLFF
>once|TRBV29-1
CSAPGQGGQTQYF
>few|TRBV11-3
CASSLIPLGEQYF
>NA|TRBV4-3
CASSQDQAVYTF
>NA|TRBV4-1
CASSQVSGHSNYEQYF
>NA|TRBV7-9
CASSSRLAGVYEQYF
>NA|TRBV7-9
CASSARTGEQYF
>NA|TRBV28
CASSLAGPSYEQYF
>NA|TRBV4-1
CASSQSGTGSNQPQHF
>few|TRBV10-3
CAISEMQGPSEQYF
>NA|TRBV5-3
CARSFQTDGYKKFENTIYF
>NA|TRBV4-1
CASSQDWDRGEKLFF
>NA|TRBV5-8
CASSLAWSGYTF
>NA|TRBV5-1
CASSLTGTVDQETQYF
>few|TRBV19
CASSPRAGGGTDTQYF
>NA|TRBV6-1
CASRHRTGEGYTF